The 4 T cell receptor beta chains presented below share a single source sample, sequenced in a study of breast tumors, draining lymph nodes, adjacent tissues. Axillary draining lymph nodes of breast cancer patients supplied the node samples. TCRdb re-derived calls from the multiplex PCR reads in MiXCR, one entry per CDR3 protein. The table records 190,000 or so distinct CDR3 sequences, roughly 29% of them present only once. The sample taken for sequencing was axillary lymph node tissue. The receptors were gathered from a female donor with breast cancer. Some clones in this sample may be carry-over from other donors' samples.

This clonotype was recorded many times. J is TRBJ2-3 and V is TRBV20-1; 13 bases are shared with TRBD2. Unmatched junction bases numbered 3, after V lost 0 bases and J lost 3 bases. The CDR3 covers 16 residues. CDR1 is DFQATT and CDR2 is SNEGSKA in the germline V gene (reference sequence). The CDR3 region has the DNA TGCAGTGCTAGAGATCGACTAGCGGGAGGTACAGATACGCAGTATTTT. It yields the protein CSARDRLAGGTDTQYF.

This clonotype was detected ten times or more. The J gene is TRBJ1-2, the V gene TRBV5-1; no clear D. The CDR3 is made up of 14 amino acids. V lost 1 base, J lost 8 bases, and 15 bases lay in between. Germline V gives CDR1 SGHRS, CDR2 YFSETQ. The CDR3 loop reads CASSLSPRYSGYTF. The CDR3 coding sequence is TGCGCCAGCAGCTTGTCCCCTCGTTACTCCGGCTACACCTTC.

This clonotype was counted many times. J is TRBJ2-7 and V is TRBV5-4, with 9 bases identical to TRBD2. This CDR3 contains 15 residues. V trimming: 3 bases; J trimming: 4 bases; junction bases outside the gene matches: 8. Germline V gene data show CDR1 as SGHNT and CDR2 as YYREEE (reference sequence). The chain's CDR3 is CASSSKTSGLYEQYF. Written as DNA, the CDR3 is TGTGCCAGCAGCTCTAAGACTAGCGGTCTTTACGAGCAGTACTTC.

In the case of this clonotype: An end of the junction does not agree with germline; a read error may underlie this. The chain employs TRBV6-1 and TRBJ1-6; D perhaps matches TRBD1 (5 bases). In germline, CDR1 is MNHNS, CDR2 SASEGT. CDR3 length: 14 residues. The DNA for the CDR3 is TGTGCCAGCAGTGCGGGGCTAGTTAATCCACCCCTCCACTTT. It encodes CASSAGLVNPPLHF.